The entry below describes one T cell receptor (beta chain). V shed 3 bases, J shed 5 bases, and the junction held 17 bases outside the gene matches. Germline V gene sequence: CDR1 SGDLS, CDR2 YYNGEE. There are 18 residues in the CDR3. Method: immunoSEQ multiplex PCR; TCRdb's copy keeps in-frame clones and lacks some. The table shows just over 300,000 clones, with more than 75% occurring only once. Enrolled through a virtual design, the participants were between roughly 18 and 90 years of age and came from 24 US areas. Cohort 3 recovered donors had two negative PCRs, clearance, or symptom resolution. This entry comes from a study of blood T cell repertoires in COVID-19. About the research overall: The United States, Italy and Spain supplied acute and convalescent COVID-19 samples.

The chain is built from TRBV9 and TRBJ1-2, with TRBD1 identical over 9 bases. What was sequenced was PBMCs or T cells enriched from blood (not recorded which). This TCR was sampled from a man aged 30 to 39 who had recovered from COVID-19. The DNA of the CDR3 is TGTGCCAGCAGCGGGGAGAGAATGACAGGGGGGAAGCGATATGGCTACACCTTC. It translates to CASSGERMTGGKRYGYTF.